The clone carrying this TCR beta chain was picked up one time. This record comes from a study of cytomegalovirus exposure and HLA in healthy donors. Trimming cost V 4 bases and J 7 bases; bases outside gene matches: 4. The germline gives CDR1 MNHEY, CDR2 SMNVEV (reference sequence). This CDR3 has 13 amino acids. Use of 60 Vbeta and 13 Jbeta primers characterized the PCR. Repertoires were generated with immunoSEQ multiplex PCR, while TCRdb's copy carries only in-frame clones and drops some. Here the sample spans nearly 100,000 clones, approximately 76% being singletons. The origin of this receptor is a woman aged 55-70 years in good health and CMV-seropositive. The chain has TRBV27 and TRBJ2-7, with TRBD1 matching over 10 bases. Sequenced sample: PBMCs. The CDR3 DNA is TGTGCCAGCAGTTCGGGACAGGGGATTGAGCAGTACTTC. The encoded protein is CASSSGQGIEQYF.